A single sample gave rise to the 21 T cell receptor beta chains below, sequenced in a study of control samples from healthy donors and cancer patients. The table came from immunoSEQ multiplex PCR; TCRdb's copy has only in-frame clones and leaves some out. The sample has tens of thousands of clones; 84% are singletons. Material: PBMCs. The receptors derive from a man between 65 and 85 years old with lung cancer.

This clone was seen only once. This chain links TRBV7-6 with TRBJ2-1; D is ambiguous. CDR3 length equals 15 residues. CDR1 is SGHVS and CDR2 is FNYEAQ in the germline V gene. V lost 2 bases, J lost 1 base, and 9 bases lay in between. The CDR3 reads CASSLRALSYNEQFF. The CDR3 nucleotides are TGTGCCAGCAGCTTACGGGCGCTATCCTACAATGAGCAGTTCTTC.

A single count supports this clone. The rearrangement uses TRBV30 and TRBJ1-5; tentatively, D is TRBD1 (5 bases). The V and J ends lost 0 bases and 1 base respectively, with 10 bases between them. The CDR3 covers 15 residues. Germline assignment: CDR1 GTSNPN and CDR2 SVGIG (reference sequence). CDR3 nucleotides: TGTGCCTGGAGTGTAGGGGCACGCAGCAATCAGCCCCAGCATTTT. Its translation: CAWSVGARSNQPQHF.

The chain joins TRBV14 to TRBJ1-4; D is uncertain. This CDR3 is built from 15 residues. From germline, CDR1 is SGHDN and CDR2 FVKESK. V was trimmed by 1 base and J by 8 bases, leaving 14 bases between them. CDR3: CASSQGARRWEKLFF. CDR3 DNA sequence: TGTGCCAGCAGCCAAGGGGCAAGACGGTGGGAAAAACTGTTTTTT.

This chain joins TRBV6-5 and TRBJ1-5, with D maybe TRBD1 (5 bases). This CDR3 contains 15 residues. Between the trimmed V and J ends, which lost 6 bases and 3 bases, there was a span of 15 bases. Germline CDR1 reads MNHEY; CDR2 reads SVGAGI. The CDR3 region is CASRGSAGPNQPQHF. DNA for the CDR3: TGTGCCAGCAGGGGGAGTGCGGGGCCCAATCAGCCCCAGCATTTT.

J is TRBJ1-1 and V is TRBV20-1; D gene ambiguous. The germline V gene encodes CDR1 DFQATT and CDR2 SNEGSKA (reference sequence). Trimming cost V 3 bases and J 1 base, with 6 bases left between them. The CDR3 is made up of 12 amino acids. The CDR3 sequence: CSASSKNTEAFF. Written as DNA, the CDR3 is TGCAGTGCTAGTTCGAAGAACACTGAAGCTTTCTTT.

CDR3 sequence reads: CAISESSGEYNEQFF. Here the CDR3 DNA reads TGTGCCATCAGTGAGTCTAGCGGGGAATACAATGAGCAGTTCTTC. The gene calls are TRBV10-3 and TRBJ2-1; 8 positions agree with TRBD2. V was clipped by 0 bases and J by 4 bases; unmatched bases: 2. This CDR3 contains 15 residues. Germline assignment: CDR1 ENHRY and CDR2 SYGVKD.

This chain joins TRBV24-1 and TRBJ1-5; tentative D call: TRBD1 (6 bases). The CDR3 is made up of 16 amino acids. Germline V gene data show CDR1 as KGHDR and CDR2 as SFDVKD. V was shortened by 3 bases and J by 3 bases, with 14 bases between the two germline ends. The CDR3 sequence: CATSDAKGGTNQPQHF. The CDR3 DNA reads as TGTGCCACCAGTGATGCGAAGGGGGGAACCAATCAGCCCCAGCATTTT.

The J gene is TRBJ2-1, the V gene TRBV6-2 or TRBV6-3; D gene ambiguous. The CDR3 sequence is 14 residues long. From germline, CDR1 is MNHEY and CDR2 SVGEGT. The V gene lost 2 bases and the J gene lost 7 bases, with 12 bases spanning the gap. The CDR3 nucleotides read TGTGCCAGCAGTTACGGTCCCGGTAGGAATGAGCAGTTCTTC. It translates to CASSYGPGRNEQFF.

The V and J genes are TRBV7-2 and TRBJ1-4, with D unclear. V shed 4 bases and J shed 8 bases, with 8 bases lying between them. The V gene's germline CDR1 is SGHTA and CDR2 FQGNSA. The CDR3 contains 12 residues. CDR3 in amino acids: CASSSLREKLFF. The CDR3 nucleotides read TGTGCCAGCAGCTCTCTGAGGGAAAAACTGTTTTTT.

This chain links TRBV30 with TRBJ1-2; no definite D call. The CDR3 totals 13 residues. CDR1 GTSNPN and CDR2 SVGIG come from the germline V gene (reference sequence). The ends were cut back, 2 bases at V and 4 bases at J, with 11 bases in the middle. As DNA, the CDR3 is TGTGCCTGGAGTTTCGGTCTGCTCTATGGCTACACCTTC. Protein product: CAWSFGLLYGYTF.

The V gene is TRBV12-3 or TRBV12-4, the J gene TRBJ1-2; tentative D call: TRBD1 (5 bases). The CDR3 contains 13 residues. Trimming took 5 bases from V and 2 from J, leaving 9 bases between them. The CDR3 here is CASSQGRNYGYTF. The CDR3 region has the DNA TGTGCCAGCAGTCAGGGAAGGAACTATGGCTACACCTTC.

The rearrangement joins TRBV5-1 to TRBJ2-2, with D possibly TRBD1 on 6 matching bases. Trimming removed 4 bases from V and 0 bases from J, with 10 bases in between. The CDR3 loop spans 15 amino acids. Germline V gives CDR1 SGHRS, CDR2 YFSETQ. The CDR3 loop is CASSVGDTNTGELFF. The CDR3 DNA sequence: TGCGCCAGCAGCGTCGGGGACACGAACACCGGGGAGCTGTTTTTT.

The gene calls are TRBV11-2 and TRBJ2-7; D is perhaps TRBD2 (5 bases). Trimming shortened V by 1 base and J by 6 bases, and 16 bases separated the two germline ends. The CDR3 has 15 amino acids. Germline CDR1 reads SGHAT; CDR2 reads FQNNGV. CDR3 nucleotide sequence: TGTGCCAGCAGCTTAGGTCGTTCAGAAGGGAGCGAGCAGTACTTC. This gives the protein CASSLGRSEGSEQYF.

The chain combines TRBV6-2 or TRBV6-3 with TRBJ2-2; unclear D gene. Germline-derived CDR1 and CDR2 are MNHEY and SVGEGT. Trimming left V 2 bases short and J 1 base short, with 2 bases between. This CDR3 contains 13 residues. The chain's CDR3 is CASSYQNTGELFF. The CDR3 nucleotides read TGTGCCAGCAGTTACCAGAACACCGGGGAGCTGTTTTTT.

V and J are TRBV7-9 and TRBJ2-1; D gene unclear. CDR3 length equals 12 residues. Trimming stripped 7 bases from V and 6 bases from J, with 10 bases between. Germline V gene data show CDR1 as SEHNR and CDR2 as FQNEAQ (reference sequence). The CDR3 region has the DNA TGTGCCAGCACCCTCGAGACCAATGAGCAGTTCTTC. It specifies CASTLETNEQFF.

This chain joins TRBV7-9 and TRBJ2-7; D remains ambiguous. The CDR3 length is 12 residues. Germline CDR1 SEHNR, CDR2 FQNEAQ (reference sequence). V was shortened by 5 bases and J by 5 bases, with 10 bases between the two germline ends. The CDR3 is CASSQQGHEQYF. The CDR3 DNA reads as TGTGCCAGCAGCCAACAAGGCCACGAGCAGTACTTC.

This clone was detected once. The V call is TRBV15, the J call TRBJ1-5; no clear D. The CDR3 covers 15 residues. CDR1 is LNHNV, CDR2 YYDKDF, per germline (reference sequence). The ends were cut back, 0 bases at V and 7 bases at J, with 13 bases in the middle. CDR3 loop: CATSRDGFYEQPQHF. The CDR3 DNA reads as TGTGCCACCAGCAGAGATGGTTTTTATGAGCAGCCCCAGCATTTT.

This chain uses TRBV19 with TRBJ1-1; D is unresolved. Germline-derived CDR1 and CDR2 are LNHDA and SQIVND (reference sequence). Deletions cut 3 bases from V and 4 bases from J, with 9 bases between. The CDR3 consists of 13 residues. In nucleotides, the CDR3 is TGTGCCAGTAGTATCTTTGGGGTCACTGAAGCTTTCTTT. Translation gives CASSIFGVTEAFF.

CDR3 DNA: TGTGCCAGCAGCTTAATTGGGAGGGACAGGTTGGACAAAAACATTCAGTACTTC. Its protein is CASSLIGRDRLDKNIQYF. The rearrangement joins TRBV5-4 to TRBJ2-4; D is possibly TRBD1 (8 bases). Germline V gene data show CDR1 as SGHNT and CDR2 as YYREEE (reference sequence). The CDR3 consists of 18 residues. V lost 2 bases, J lost 3 bases, and 21 bases lay in between.

The chain has TRBV29-1 and TRBJ1-1; 10 nucleotides align to TRBD1. Germline lookup yields CDR1 SQVTM and CDR2 ANQGSEA. This CDR3 has 13 amino acids. Losses at the gene ends were 8 bases for V and 1 base for J; bases not matched to a gene: 4. The CDR3 nucleotides read TGCAGCTCCGGACAGGGGGAGAACACTGAAGCTTTCTTT. It specifies CSSGQGENTEAFF. Drawing the rest from reference TRBV29-1 and TRBJ1-1, the complete variable domain is SAVISQKPSRDICQRGTSLTIQCQVDSQVTMMFWYRQQPGQSLTLIATANQGSEATYESGFVIDKFPISRPNLTFSTLTVSNMSPEDSSIYLCSSGQGENTEAFFGQGTRLTVV.

DNA for the CDR3: TGCGCCAGCAGCTTGGAGCCAGGCCCTAACTATGGCTACACCTTC. Its translation: CASSLEPGPNYGYTF. The chain recombines TRBV5-1 with TRBJ1-2; D is unclear. Trimming stripped 0 bases from V and 0 bases from J, with 9 bases between. Germline CDR1 is SGHRS and CDR2 is YFSETQ. This CDR3 comprises 15 residues.